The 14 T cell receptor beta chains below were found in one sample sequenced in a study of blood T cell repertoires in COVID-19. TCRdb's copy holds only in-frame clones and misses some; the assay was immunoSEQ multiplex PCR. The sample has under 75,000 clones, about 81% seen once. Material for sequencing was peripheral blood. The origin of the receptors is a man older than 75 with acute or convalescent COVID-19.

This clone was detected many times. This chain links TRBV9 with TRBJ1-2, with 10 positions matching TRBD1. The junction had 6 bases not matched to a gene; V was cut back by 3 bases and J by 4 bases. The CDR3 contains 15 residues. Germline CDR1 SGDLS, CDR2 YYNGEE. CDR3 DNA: TGTGCCAGCAGCGAGTGGGACAGGGGCGGCTATGGCTACACCTTC. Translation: CASSEWDRGGYGYTF.

CDR3 bases: TGTGCCACCAAACAGGGAACTGAAGCTTTCTTT. Protein sequence: CATKQGTEAFF. The genes are TRBV24-1 and TRBJ1-1; D is possibly TRBD1 (6 bases). Between the trimmed V and J ends, which lost 8 bases and 5 bases, there was a span of 8 bases. CDR1 is KGHDR, CDR2 SFDVKD, per germline. This CDR3 comprises 11 residues.

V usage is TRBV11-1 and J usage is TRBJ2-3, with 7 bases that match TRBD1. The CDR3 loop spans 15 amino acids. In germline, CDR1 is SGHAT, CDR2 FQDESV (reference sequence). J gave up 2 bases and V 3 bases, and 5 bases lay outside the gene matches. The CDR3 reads CASSFGQGDTDTQYF. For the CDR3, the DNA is TGTGCCAGCAGCTTCGGTCAGGGGGACACAGATACGCAGTATTTT.

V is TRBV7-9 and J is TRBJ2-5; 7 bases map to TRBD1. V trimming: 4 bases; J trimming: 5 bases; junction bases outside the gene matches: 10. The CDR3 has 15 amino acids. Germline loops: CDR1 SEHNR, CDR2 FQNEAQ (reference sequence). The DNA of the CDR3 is TGTGCCAGCAGCTCCCCGAACAGGGGCCGGGAGACCCAGTACTTC. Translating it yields CASSSPNRGRETQYF.

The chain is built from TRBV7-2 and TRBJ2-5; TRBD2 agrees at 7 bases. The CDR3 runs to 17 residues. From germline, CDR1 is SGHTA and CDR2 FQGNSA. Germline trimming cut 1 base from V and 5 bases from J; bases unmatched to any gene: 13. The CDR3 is CASSLVGIGRGGETQYF. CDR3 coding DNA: TGTGCCAGCAGCTTAGTGGGCATTGGGCGGGGAGGGGAGACCCAGTACTTC.

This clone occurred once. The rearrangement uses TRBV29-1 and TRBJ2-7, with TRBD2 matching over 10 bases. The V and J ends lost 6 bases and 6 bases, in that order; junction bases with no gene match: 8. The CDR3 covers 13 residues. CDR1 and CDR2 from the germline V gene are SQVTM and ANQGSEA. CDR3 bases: TGCAGCGTAGTGGAAGTAGCGGGAGGCGAGCAGTACTTC. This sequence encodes CSVVEVAGGEQYF.

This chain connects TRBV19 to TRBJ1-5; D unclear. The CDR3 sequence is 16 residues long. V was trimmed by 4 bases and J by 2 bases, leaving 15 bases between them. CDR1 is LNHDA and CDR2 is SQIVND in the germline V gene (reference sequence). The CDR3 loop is CASSKEGVLGNQPQHF. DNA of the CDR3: TGTGCCAGTAGTAAGGAGGGTGTATTGGGCAATCAGCCCCAGCATTTT.

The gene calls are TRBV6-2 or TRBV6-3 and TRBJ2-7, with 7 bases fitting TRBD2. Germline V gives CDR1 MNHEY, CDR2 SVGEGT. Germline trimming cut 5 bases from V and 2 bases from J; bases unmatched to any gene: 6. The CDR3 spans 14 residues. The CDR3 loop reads CASSLEGGPYEQYF. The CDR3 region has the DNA TGTGCCAGCAGTCTTGAGGGAGGGCCCTACGAGCAGTACTTC.

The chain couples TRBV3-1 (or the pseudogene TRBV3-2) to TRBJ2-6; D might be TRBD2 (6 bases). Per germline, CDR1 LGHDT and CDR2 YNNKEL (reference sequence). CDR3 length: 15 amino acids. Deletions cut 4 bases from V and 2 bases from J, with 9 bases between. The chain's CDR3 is CASSLTGAGANVLTF. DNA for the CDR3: TGTGCCAGCAGCCTGACGGGAGCTGGGGCCAACGTCCTGACTTTC.

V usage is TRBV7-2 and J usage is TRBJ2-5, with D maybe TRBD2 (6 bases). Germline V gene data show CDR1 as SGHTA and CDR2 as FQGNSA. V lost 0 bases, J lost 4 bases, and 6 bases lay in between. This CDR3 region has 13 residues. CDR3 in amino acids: CASSLAGGETQYF. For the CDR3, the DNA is TGTGCCAGCAGCTTAGCCGGGGGAGAGACCCAGTACTTC.

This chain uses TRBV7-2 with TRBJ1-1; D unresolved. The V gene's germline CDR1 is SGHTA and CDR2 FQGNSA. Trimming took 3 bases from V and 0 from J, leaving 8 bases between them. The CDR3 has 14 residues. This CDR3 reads CASSLGPVNTEAFF. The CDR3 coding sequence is TGTGCCAGCAGCTTGGGCCCGGTGAACACTGAAGCTTTCTTT. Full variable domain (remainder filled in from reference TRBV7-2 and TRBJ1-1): GAGVSQSPSNKVTEKGKDVELRCDPISGHTALYWYRQSLGQGLEFLIYFQGNSAPDKSGLPSDRFSAERTGGSVSTLTIQRTQQEDSAVYLCASSLGPVNTEAFFGQGTRLTVV.

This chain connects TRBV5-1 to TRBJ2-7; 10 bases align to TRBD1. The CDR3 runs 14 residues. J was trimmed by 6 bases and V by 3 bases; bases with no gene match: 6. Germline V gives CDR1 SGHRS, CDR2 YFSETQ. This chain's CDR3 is CASSSGTGETEQYF. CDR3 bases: TGCGCCAGCAGCTCCGGGACAGGGGAGACCGAGCAGTACTTC.

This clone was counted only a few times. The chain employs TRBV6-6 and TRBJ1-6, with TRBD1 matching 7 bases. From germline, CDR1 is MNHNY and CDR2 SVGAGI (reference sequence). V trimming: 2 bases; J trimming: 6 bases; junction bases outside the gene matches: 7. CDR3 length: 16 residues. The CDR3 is CASSYDRGGPNSPLHF. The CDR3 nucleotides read TGTGCCAGCAGTTACGATCGAGGGGGCCCTAATTCACCCCTCCACTTT.

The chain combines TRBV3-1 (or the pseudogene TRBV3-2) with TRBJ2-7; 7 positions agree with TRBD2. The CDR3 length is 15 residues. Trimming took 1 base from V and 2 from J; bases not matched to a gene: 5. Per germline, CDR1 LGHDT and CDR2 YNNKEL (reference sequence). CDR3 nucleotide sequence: TGTGCCAGCAGCCAAGGTCTAGCGGTGGCCTACGAGCAGTACTTC. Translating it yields CASSQGLAVAYEQYF.